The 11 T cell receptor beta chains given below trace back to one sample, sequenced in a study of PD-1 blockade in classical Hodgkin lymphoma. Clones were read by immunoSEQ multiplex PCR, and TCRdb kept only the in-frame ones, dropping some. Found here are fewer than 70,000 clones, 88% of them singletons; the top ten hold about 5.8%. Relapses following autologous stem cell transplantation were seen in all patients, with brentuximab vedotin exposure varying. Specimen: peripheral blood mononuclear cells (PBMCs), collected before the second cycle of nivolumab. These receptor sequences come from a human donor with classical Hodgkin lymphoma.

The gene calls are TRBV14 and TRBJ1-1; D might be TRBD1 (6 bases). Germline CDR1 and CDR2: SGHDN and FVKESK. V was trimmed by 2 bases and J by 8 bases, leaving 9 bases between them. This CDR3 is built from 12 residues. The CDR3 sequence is CASSQRTAEAFF. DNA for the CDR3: TGTGCCAGCAGCCAAAGGACAGCAGAAGCTTTCTTT.

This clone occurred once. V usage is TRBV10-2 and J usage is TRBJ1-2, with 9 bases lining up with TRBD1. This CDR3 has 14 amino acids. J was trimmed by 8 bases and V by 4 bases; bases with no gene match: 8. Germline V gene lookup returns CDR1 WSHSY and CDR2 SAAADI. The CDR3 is CASSGGTGLGGYTF. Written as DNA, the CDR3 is TGCGCCAGCAGTGGCGGGACAGGGCTGGGGGGCTACACCTTC.

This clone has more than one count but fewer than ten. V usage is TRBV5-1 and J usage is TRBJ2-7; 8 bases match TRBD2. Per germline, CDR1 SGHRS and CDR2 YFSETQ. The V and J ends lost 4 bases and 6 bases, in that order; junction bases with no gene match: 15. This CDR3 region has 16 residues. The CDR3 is CASSEGSSGVLPEQYF. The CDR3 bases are TGCGCCAGCAGCGAAGGGAGTAGCGGGGTCCTTCCCGAGCAGTACTTC.

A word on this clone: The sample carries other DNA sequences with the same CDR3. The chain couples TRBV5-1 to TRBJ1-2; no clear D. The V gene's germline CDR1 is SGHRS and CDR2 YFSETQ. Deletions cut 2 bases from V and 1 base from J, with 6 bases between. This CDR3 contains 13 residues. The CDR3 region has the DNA TGCGCCAGCAGCTTTGACGGTAACTATGGCTACACCTTC. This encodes CASSFDGNYGYTF.

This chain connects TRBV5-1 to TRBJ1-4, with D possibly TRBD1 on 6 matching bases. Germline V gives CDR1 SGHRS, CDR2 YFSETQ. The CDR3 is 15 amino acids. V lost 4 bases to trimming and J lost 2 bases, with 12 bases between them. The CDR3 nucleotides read TGCGCCAGCAGCGTGCAGGGGACCACTAATGAAAAACTGTTTTTT. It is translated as CASSVQGTTNEKLFF.

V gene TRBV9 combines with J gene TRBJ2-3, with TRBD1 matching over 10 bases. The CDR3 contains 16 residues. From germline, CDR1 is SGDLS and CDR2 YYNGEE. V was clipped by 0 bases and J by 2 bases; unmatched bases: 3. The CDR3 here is CASSVEGQGNTDTQYF. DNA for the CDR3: TGTGCCAGCAGCGTAGAGGGACAGGGGAACACAGATACGCAGTATTTT.

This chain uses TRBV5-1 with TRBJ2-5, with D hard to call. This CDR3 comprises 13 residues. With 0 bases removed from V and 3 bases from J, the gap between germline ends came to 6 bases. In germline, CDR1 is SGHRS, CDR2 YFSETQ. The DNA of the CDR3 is TGCGCCAGCAGCTTGGCCTCAGAAGAGACCCAGTACTTC. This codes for CASSLASEETQYF.

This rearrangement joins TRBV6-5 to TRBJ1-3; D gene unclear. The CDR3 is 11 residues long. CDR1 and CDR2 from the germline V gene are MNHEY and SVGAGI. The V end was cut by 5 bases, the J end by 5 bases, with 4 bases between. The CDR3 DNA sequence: TGTGCCAGCAGTGACAGAAACACCATATATTTT. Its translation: CASSDRNTIYF.

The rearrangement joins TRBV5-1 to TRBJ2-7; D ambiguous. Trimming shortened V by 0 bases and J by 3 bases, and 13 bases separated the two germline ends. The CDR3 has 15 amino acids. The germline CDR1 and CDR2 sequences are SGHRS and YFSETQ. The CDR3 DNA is TGCGCCAGCAGCTTGGAGGGTCCGCCAAGCTACGAGCAGTACTTC. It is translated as CASSLEGPPSYEQYF.

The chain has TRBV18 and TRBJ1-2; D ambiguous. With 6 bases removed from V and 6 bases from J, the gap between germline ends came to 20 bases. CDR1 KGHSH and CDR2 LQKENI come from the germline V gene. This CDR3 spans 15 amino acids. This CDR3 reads CASSQSFWADHGYTF. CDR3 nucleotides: TGTGCCAGCTCCCAGTCGTTCTGGGCGGACCATGGCTACACCTTC.

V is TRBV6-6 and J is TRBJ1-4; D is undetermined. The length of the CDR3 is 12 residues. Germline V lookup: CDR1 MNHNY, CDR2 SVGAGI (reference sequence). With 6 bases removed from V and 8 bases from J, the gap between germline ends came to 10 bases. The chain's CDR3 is CASRRIGEKLFF. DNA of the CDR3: TGTGCCAGCAGAAGAATAGGGGAAAAACTGTTTTTT.